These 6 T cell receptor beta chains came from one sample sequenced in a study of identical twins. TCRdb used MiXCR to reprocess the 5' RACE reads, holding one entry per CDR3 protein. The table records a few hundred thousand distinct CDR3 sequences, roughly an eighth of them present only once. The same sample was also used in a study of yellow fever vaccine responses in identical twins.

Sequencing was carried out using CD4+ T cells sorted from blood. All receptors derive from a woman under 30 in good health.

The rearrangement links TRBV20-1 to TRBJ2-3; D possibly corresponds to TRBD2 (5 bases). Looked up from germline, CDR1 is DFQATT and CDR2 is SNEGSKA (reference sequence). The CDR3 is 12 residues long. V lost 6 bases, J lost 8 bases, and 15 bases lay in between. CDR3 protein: CSANHLSVTQYF. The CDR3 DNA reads TGCAGTGCAAACCATCTTAGCGTTACGCAGTATTTT.

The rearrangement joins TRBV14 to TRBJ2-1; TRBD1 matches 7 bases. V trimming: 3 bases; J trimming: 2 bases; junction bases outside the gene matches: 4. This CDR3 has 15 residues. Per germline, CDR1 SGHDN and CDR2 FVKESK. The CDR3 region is CASSHNRGTYNEQFF. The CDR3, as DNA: TGTGCCAGCAGCCATAACAGGGGTACCTACAATGAGCAGTTCTTC.

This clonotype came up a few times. In DNA, the CDR3 is TGTGCCATCCGGCGGGGGCCTAACACCGGGGAGCTGTTTTTT. Translating gives CAIRRGPNTGELFF. J is TRBJ2-2 and V is TRBV6-1; a possible D gene is TRBD2 (7 bases). CDR3 size: 14 residues. Germline V gene lookup returns CDR1 MNHNS and CDR2 SASEGT. Trimming left V 10 bases short and J 2 bases short, with 14 bases between.

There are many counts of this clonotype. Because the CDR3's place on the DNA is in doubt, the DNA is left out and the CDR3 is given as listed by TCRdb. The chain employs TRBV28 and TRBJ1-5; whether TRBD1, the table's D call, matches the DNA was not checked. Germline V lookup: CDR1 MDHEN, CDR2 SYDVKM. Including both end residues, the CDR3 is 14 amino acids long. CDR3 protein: CASSKGQVPSPSIF.

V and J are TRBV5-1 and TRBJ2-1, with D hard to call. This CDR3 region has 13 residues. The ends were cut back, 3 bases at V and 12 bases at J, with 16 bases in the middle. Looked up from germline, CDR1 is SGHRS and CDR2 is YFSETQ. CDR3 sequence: CASSWRDNEAQFF. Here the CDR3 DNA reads TGCGCCAGCAGCTGGAGAGATAATGAGGCGCAGTTCTTC.

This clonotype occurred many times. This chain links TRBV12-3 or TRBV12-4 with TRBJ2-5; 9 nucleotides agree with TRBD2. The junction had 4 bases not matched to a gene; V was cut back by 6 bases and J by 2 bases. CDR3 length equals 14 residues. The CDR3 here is CASSPSGKQETQYF. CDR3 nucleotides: TGTGCCAGCAGCCCTAGCGGGAAACAAGAGACCCAGTACTTC.